Shown below are 8 T cell receptor beta chains from a single sample sequenced in a study of blood T cell repertoires in COVID-19. Assay: immunoSEQ multiplex PCR; the TCRdb copy retains only in-frame clones and omits some. The repertoire includes around 30,000 clones, roughly 74% of them detected once, and around 15% sits in the top ten. Sequenced material: peripheral blood. Receptor source: a man older than 75 with active or convalescent COVID-19.

The chain links TRBV4-2 to TRBJ2-2; TRBD2 aligns across 11 bases. The ends lost 0 bases at V and 2 bases at J; junction bases unmatched: 11. The CDR3 runs 20 residues. In germline, CDR1 is LGHNA, CDR2 YNFKEQ. CDR3 nucleotide sequence: TGTGCCAGCAGCCAAGATCAGGGGACTAGCGGAGATATAAACACCGGGGAGCTGTTTTTT. Protein product: CASSQDQGTSGDINTGELFF.

This clone was counted once. The CDR3 here is CASSQDAEAGTNTGELFF. The CDR3 bases are TGTGCCAGCAGCCAAGATGCTGAGGCGGGAACGAACACCGGGGAGCTGTTTTTT. The chain has TRBV3-1 (or the pseudogene TRBV3-2) and TRBJ2-2; maybe TRBD2 (6 bases). Germline CDR1 and CDR2: LGHDT and YNNKEL (reference sequence). The length of the CDR3 is 18 residues. Trimming took off 0 bases at V and 0 bases at J, with 14 bases between the two ends.

This chain uses TRBV5-1 with TRBJ2-2; the D gene is possibly TRBD1 (5 bases). The V and J ends lost 4 bases and 0 bases respectively, with 13 bases between them. Germline lookup yields CDR1 SGHRS and CDR2 YFSETQ. This CDR3 has 16 residues. In DNA, the CDR3 is TGCGCCAGCAGCGCGGACATATACGCGAACACCGGGGAGCTGTTTTTT. It codes for CASSADIYANTGELFF.

The V and J genes are TRBV6-5 and TRBJ1-1, with a tentative D call TRBD1 (6 bases). This CDR3 is 14 amino acids long. Germline CDR1 MNHEY, CDR2 SVGAGI. V gave up 2 bases and J gave up 6 bases, with 13 bases separating them. CDR3 in amino acids: CASSYRPTGPEAFF. Here the CDR3 DNA reads TGTGCCAGCAGTTACCGGCCGACAGGCCCTGAAGCTTTCTTT.

The rearrangement joins TRBV20-1 to TRBJ1-5; a weak D match, TRBD1 (5 bases). Per germline, CDR1 DFQATT and CDR2 SNEGSKA (reference sequence). This CDR3 is built from 14 residues. V shed 3 bases and J shed 10 bases, with 19 bases lying between them. CDR3 sequence (DNA): TGCAGTGCTAGTTCGTTTGGGTTTAGGGGCCCCCAGCATTTT. Amino acids: CSASSFGFRGPQHF.

The chain carries TRBV6-4 and TRBJ2-2; no clear D. Germline values: CDR1 MRHNA, CDR2 SNTAGT. The CDR3 extends over 12 amino acids. V lost 3 bases and J 5 bases, leaving 4 bases between the germline ends. In DNA, the CDR3 is TGTGCCAGCAGTGATCAGACCGGGGAGCTGTTTTTT. Its protein product is CASSDQTGELFF.

This clone was observed a few times. The chain links TRBV5-1 to TRBJ2-1; TRBD1 matches at 7 bases. The J segment lost 9 bases and the V segment lost 1 base, leaving 10 bases of the junction unmatched. Germline V CDR1 and CDR2: SGHRS, YFSETQ. The CDR3 has 15 residues. CDR3 amino acids: CASSLFSGQVFEQFF. The DNA for the CDR3 is TGCGCCAGCAGCTTGTTTAGTGGACAGGTCTTTGAGCAGTTCTTC.

The CDR3 reads CASSQSPSGEETQYF. Written as DNA, the CDR3 is TGTGCCAGCAGCCAATCGCCTAGCGGGGAAGAGACCCAGTACTTC. The chain carries TRBV3-1 (or the pseudogene TRBV3-2) and TRBJ2-5; TRBD2 matches at 9 bases. The germline CDR1 and CDR2 sequences are LGHDT and YNNKEL (reference sequence). The J segment lost 3 bases and the V segment lost 2 bases, leaving 4 bases of the junction unmatched. The CDR3 covers 15 residues.